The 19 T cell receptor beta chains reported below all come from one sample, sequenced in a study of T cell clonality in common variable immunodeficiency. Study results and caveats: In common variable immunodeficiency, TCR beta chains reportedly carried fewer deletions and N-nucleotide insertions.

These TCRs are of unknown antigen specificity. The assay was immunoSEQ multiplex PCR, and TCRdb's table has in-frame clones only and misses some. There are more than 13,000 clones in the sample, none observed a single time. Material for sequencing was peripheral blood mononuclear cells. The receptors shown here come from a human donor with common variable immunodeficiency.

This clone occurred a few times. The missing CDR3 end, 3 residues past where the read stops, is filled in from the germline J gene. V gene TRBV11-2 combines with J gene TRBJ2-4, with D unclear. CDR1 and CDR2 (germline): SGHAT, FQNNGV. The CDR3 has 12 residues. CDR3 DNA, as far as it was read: TGTGCCAGCAGCTTAGCGTCTGTCGTT. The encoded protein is CASSLASVV. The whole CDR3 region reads CASSLASVVQYF.

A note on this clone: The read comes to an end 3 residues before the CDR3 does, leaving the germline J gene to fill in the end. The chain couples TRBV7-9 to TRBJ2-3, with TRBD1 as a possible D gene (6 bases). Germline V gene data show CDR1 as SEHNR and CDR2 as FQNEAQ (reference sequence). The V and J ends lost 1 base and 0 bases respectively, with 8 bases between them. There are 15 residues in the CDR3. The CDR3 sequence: CASSLGDRSTDTQYF. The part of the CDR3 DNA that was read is TGTGCCAGCAGCTTAGGTGACAGGAGCACAGATACG. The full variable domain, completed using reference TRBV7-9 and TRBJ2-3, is DTGVSQNPRHKITKRGQNVTFRCDPISEHNRLYWYRQTLGQGPEFLTYFQNEAQLEKSRLLSDRFSAERPKGSFSTLEIQRTEQGDSAMYLCASSLGDRSTDTQYFGPGTRLTVL.

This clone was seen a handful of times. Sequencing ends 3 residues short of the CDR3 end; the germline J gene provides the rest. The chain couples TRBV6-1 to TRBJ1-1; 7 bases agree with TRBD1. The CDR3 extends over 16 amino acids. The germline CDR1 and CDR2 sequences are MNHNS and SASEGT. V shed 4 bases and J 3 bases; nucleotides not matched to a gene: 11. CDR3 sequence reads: CASSVFQGVRDTEAFF. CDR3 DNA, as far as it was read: TGTGCCAGCAGTGTCTTCCAGGGGGTGAGGGACACTGAA.

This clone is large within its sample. The CDR3 DNA, read in part, is TGCAGCGTTGTCCCTCAGGGTTTTAACACTGAA. It yields the protein CSVVPQGFNTE. The full CDR3 protein reads CSVVPQGFNTEAFF. The genes are TRBV29-1 and TRBJ1-1; TRBD1 is a possible D gene (5 bases). The DNA ends 3 residues before the CDR3 does, and the rest of the CDR3 is filled in from the germline J gene. The V end lost 4 bases, the J end lost 2 bases, and 14 bases lay between the germline ends. CDR3 size: 14 residues. CDR1 SQVTM and CDR2 ANQGSEA come from the germline V gene.

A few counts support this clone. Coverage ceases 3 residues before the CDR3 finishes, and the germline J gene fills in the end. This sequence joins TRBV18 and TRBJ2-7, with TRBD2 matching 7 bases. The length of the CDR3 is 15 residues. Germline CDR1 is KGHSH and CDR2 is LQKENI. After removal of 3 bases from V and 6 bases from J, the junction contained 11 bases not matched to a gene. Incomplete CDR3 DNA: TGTGCCAGCTCACCCGCGGCGGCGGGAGCGGGCGAG. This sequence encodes CASSPAAAGAGE. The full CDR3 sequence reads CASSPAAAGAGEQYF.

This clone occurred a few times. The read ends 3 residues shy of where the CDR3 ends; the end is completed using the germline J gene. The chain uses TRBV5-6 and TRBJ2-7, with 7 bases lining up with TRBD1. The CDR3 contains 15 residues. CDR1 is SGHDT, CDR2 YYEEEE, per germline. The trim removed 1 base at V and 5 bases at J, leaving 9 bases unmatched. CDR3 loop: CASSLRYRDSNEQYF. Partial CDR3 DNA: TGTGCCAGCAGCTTGAGATACCGGGACAGCAACGAG.

Incomplete CDR3 DNA: TGCGCCAGCAGCTGGACAGGCGAGTACACTGAA. It encodes CASSWTGEYTE. The complete CDR3 reads CASSWTGEYTEAFF. The chain joins TRBV5-1 to TRBJ1-1; 7 bases are a match to TRBD1. The CDR3 goes on 3 residues after the read ends, and that part is filled in from the germline J gene. This CDR3 spans 14 amino acids. J was trimmed by 3 bases and V by 3 bases; bases with no gene match: 5. Germline V gene sequence: CDR1 SGHRS, CDR2 YFSETQ. The whole variable domain, remainder taken from reference TRBV5-1 and TRBJ1-1, is KAGVTQTPRYLIKTRGQQVTLSCSPISGHRSVSWYQQTPGQGLQFLFEYFSETQRNKGNFPGRFSGRQFSNSRSEMNVSTLELGDSALYLCASSWTGEYTEAFFGQGTRLTVV.

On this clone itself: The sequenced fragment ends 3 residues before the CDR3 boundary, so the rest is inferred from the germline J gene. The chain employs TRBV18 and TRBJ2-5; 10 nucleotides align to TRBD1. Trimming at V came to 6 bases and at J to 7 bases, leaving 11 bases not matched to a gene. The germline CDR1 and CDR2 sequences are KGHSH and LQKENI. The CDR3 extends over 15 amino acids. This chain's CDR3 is CASSSGTGELGTQYF. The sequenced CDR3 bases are TGTGCCAGCTCGTCCGGGACAGGGGAATTAGGGACC.

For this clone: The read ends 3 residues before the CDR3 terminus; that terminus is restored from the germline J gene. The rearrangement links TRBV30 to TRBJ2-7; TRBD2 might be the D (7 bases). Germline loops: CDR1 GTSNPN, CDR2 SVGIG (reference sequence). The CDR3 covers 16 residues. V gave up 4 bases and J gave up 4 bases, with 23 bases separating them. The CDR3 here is CAWNPTRVGGRYEQYF. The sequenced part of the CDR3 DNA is TGTGCCTGGAACCCGACCCGGGTGGGGGGGCGGTACGAG. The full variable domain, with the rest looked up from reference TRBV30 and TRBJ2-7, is SQTIHQWPATLVQPVGSPLSLECTVEGTSNPNLYWYRQAAGRGLQLLFYSVGIGQISSEVPQNLSASRPQDRQFILSSKKLLLSDSGFYLCAWNPTRVGGRYEQYFGPGTRLTVT.

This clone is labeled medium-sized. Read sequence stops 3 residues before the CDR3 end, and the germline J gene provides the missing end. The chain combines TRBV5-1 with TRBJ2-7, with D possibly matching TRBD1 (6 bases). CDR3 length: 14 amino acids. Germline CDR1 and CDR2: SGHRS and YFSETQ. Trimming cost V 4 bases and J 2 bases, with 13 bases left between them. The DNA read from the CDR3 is TGCGCCAGCAGCGGCAGGGGCCTCACCTACGAG. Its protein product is CASSGRGLTYE. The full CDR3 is CASSGRGLTYEQYF.

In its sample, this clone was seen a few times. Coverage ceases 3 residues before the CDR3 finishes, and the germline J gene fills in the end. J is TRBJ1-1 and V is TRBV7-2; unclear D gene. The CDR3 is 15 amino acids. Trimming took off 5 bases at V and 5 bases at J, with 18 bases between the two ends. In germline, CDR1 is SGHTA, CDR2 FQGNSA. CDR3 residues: CASSPLGRGWTEAFF. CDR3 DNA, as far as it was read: TGTGCCAGCAGCCCATTAGGGCGAGGCTGGACTGAA.

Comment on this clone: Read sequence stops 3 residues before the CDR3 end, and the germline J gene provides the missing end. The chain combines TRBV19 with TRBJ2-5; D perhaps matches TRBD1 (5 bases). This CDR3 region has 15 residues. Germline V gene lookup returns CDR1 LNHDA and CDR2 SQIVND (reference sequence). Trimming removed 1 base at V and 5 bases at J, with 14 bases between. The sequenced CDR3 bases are TGTGCCAGTAGTATAGTTGGACACCAAGGGGAGACC. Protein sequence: CASSIVGHQGET. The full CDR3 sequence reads CASSIVGHQGETQYF. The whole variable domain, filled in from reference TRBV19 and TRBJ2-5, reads DGGITQSPKYLFRKEGQNVTLSCEQNLNHDAMYWYRQDPGQGLRLIYYSQIVNDFQKGDIAEGYSVSREKKESFPLTVTSAQKNPTAFYLCASSIVGHQGETQYFGPGTRLLVL.

CDR3 protein: CASSRSQGARTEAFF. The sequenced part of the CDR3 DNA is TGTGCCAGCAGCCGTTCCCAGGGGGCGAGGACTGAA. This sequence joins TRBV7-2 and TRBJ1-1; 8 bases fit TRBD1. Read data end 3 residues before the CDR3 end; the end is taken from the germline J gene. With V trimmed by 5 bases and J by 5 bases, 10 bases remained unmatched. This CDR3 has 15 amino acids. The germline V gene has CDR1 SGHTA and CDR2 FQGNSA.

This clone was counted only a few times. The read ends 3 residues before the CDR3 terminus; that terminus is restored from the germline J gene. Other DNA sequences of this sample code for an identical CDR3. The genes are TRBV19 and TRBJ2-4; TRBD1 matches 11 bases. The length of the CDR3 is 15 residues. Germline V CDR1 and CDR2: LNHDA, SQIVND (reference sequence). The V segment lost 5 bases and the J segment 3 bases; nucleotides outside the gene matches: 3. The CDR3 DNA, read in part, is TGTGCCAGTAGTCCGGGACAGGGGGTCAAAAACATT. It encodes CASSPGQGVKNI. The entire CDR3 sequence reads CASSPGQGVKNIQYF. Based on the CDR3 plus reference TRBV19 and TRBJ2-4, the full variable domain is DGGITQSPKYLFRKEGQNVTLSCEQNLNHDAMYWYRQDPGQGLRLIYYSQIVNDFQKGDIAEGYSVSREKKESFPLTVTSAQKNPTAFYLCASSPGQGVKNIQYFGAGTRLSVL.

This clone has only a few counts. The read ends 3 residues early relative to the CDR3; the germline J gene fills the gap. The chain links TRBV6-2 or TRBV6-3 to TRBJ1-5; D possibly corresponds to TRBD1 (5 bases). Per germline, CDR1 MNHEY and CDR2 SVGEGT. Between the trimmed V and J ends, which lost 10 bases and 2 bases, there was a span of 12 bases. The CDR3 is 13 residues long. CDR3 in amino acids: CAIQRGGNQPQHF. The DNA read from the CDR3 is TGTGCCATCCAAAGGGGAGGCAATCAGCCC.

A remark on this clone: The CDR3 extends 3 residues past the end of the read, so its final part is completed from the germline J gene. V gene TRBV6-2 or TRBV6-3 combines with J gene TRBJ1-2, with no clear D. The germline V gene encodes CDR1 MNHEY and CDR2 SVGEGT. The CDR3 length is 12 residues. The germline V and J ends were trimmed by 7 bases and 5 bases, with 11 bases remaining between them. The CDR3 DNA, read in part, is TGTGCCAGCACCTCGGGGTGGTATGGC. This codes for CASTSGWYG. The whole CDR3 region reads CASTSGWYGYTF.

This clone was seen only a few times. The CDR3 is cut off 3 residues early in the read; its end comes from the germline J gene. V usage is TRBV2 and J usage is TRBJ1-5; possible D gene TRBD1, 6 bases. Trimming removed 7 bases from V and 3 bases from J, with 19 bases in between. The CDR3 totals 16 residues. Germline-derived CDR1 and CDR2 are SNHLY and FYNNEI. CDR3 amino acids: CASNSGVGHFNQPQHF. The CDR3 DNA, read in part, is TGTGCCAGCAACTCCGGCGTGGGACACTTCAATCAGCCC.

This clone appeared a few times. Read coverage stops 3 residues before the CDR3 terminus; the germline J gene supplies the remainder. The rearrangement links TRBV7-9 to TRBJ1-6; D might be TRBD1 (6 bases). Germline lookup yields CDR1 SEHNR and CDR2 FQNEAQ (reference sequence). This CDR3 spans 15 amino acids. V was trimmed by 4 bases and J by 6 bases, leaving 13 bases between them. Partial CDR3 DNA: TGTGCCAGCAGCTCGCGGGACATCTCTAATTCACCC. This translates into CASSSRDISNSP. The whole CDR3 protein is CASSSRDISNSPLHF. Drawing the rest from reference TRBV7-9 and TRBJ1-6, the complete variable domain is DTGVSQNPRHKITKRGQNVTFRCDPISEHNRLYWYRQTLGQGPEFLTYFQNEAQLEKSRLLSDRFSAERPKGSFSTLEIQRTEQGDSAMYLCASSSRDISNSPLHFGNGTRLTVT.

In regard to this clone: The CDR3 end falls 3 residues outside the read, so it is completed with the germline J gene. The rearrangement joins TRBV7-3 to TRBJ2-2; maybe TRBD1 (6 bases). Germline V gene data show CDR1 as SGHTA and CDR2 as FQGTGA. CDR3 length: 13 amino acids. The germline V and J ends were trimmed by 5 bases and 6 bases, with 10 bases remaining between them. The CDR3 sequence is CASSPDRAGELFF. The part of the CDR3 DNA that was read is TGTGCCAGCAGCCCGGACAGAGCCGGGGAG.